This T cell receptor beta chain was sequenced for a study of vaccination and CD4 T cells after COVID-19. Study as a whole: Post-COVID sampling occurred a median roughly 100 days after diagnosis (range 35 to 161).

Cultured CD4+ T cell DNA underwent sequencing with the Oncomine TCR Beta short-read assay. TCRdb reprocessed the PCR reads with MiXCR, giving one entry per CDR3 protein. This table holds about 3,300 distinct CDR3 sequences, roughly 80% found once. For this clonotype: Its antigen is unidentified.

Treatment: roughly 11-day PBMC culture with coronavirus spike peptide pools or control peptides (ViraFEST assay). Patients returned positive PCR results between March and December 2020, earlier than US Alpha, Beta and Delta variants. Losses at the gene ends were 6 bases for V and 8 bases for J; bases not matched to a gene: 17. CDR1 is MNHNS and CDR2 is SASEGT in the germline V gene. The CDR3 length is 16 residues. The specimen sequenced was CD4+ T cells from blood, cultured in vitro. The source is a human donor who had recovered from COVID-19. This chain joins TRBV6-1 and TRBJ1-2, with TRBD1 matching 8 bases. The CDR3 loop reads CASSQGGGRGLKGYTF. CDR3 DNA sequence: TGTGCCAGCAGCCAAGGTGGGGGCAGGGGGCTGAAGGGCTACACCTTC.